Only a few counts were recorded for the clone carrying this T cell receptor beta chain. This sample stems from a study of immune cell composition in non-small cell lung cancer. Generated by immunoSEQ multiplex PCR, the TCRdb table keeps only in-frame clones and is missing some. The sample yields approximately 6,700 clones, 67% seen once. The normal lung sample lay at least 3 cm, and maximally far, from the tumour. Germline-derived CDR1 and CDR2 are SGHNT and YENEEA. There are 13 residues in the CDR3. Trimming left V 5 bases short and J 12 bases short, with 17 bases between. The receptor was isolated from a human donor with non-small cell lung cancer. Sequenced material: non-adjacent lung tissue. V usage is TRBV11-3 and J usage is TRBJ2-4, with a weak D call TRBD2 (5 bases). In DNA form, the CDR3 reads TGTGCCAGCAGCGGTAGCGCCCCGCGTAGTCAGTACTTC. This translates into CASSGSAPRSQYF.